The present entry profiles one TCR beta chain with its context. The source of the sample is a study of blood T cell repertoires in COVID-19. Sequencing was performed with immunoSEQ multiplex PCR; in TCRdb, only in-frame clones are kept and a portion is missing. Found here are around 63,000 clones, 88% of them singletons; the top ten hold roughly 3.5%. The V end was cut by 3 bases, the J end by 2 bases, with 7 bases between. This CDR3 spans 13 amino acids. The J gene is TRBJ1-2, the V gene TRBV12-3 or TRBV12-4, with unresolved D. The sample taken for sequencing was peripheral blood. The source is a man aged 45-60 years with active COVID-19. The CDR3 coding sequence is TGTGCCAGCAGTTTTTTGTCGAACTATGGCTACACCTTC. It codes for CASSFLSNYGYTF.